This T cell receptor beta chain was captured in a study of shared clonotypes between healthy human individuals. The protocol was immunoSEQ multiplex PCR, while the TCRdb copy is restricted to in-frame clones and leaves out a portion. The table shows approximately 110,000 clones, with 67% occurring only once. V shed 6 bases and J 5 bases; nucleotides not matched to a gene: 2. This CDR3 comprises 12 residues. Germline values: CDR1 SGHKS, CDR2 YYEKEE (reference sequence). The chain has TRBV5-5 and TRBJ2-5; TRBD1 matches at 9 bases. This receptor was identified in a woman aged 25-40 years in good health. Sequenced input: memory CD8+ T cells sorted from blood. The subset was: CD45RO+ cells pooled with CCR7-negative TemRA cells. In nucleotides, the CDR3 is TGTGCCAGCAAACAGGGGGCGGAGACCCAGTACTTC. This translates into CASKQGAETQYF.